The rows below give T cell receptor beta chains drawn from one sample of a study of cytomegalovirus exposure and HLA in healthy donors. TCRdb keeps only in-frame clones here, not all; method: immunoSEQ multiplex PCR. The table records about 160,000 clones, 79% of them present only once. Sequencing input: PBMCs. The origin of the receptors is a man aged 35 to 55 in good health and CMV-seronegative. Each CDR3 is given with its conserved first and last residue. The order of the fields is V gene, D gene, J gene, clone size, CDR3 DNA, CDR3 protein. The D gene is left open where the match is weak. Part of the rows lack a size; the others show once, few, many or a class for expanded clones.

TRBV6-4	TRBD1	TRBJ1-2	once	TGTGCCAGCAGTCCGGGACAGGCGTTAGTCTATGGCTACACCTTC	CASSPGQALVYGYTF
TRBV10-3	TRBD1	TRBJ1-6	NA	TGTGCCATCAGTGATGCCAAGACAGGGGGGAATTCACCCCTCCACTTT	CAISDAKTGGNSPLHF
TRBV28	NA	TRBJ1-2	once	TGTGCCACACGGGTAGGTGCAGGGAACTATGGCTACACCTTC	CATRVGAGNYGYTF
TRBV27	NA	TRBJ2-7	NA	TGTGCCAGCAGTTTCCGATACAGCTCCTACGAGCAGTACTTC	CASSFRYSSYEQYF
TRBV29-1	NA	TRBJ1-5	NA	TGCAGCGTTGCTGTAGGTGTGGGACTTGGGACCAATCAGCCCCAGCATTTT	CSVAVGVGLGTNQPQHF
TRBV28	NA	TRBJ2-7	NA	TGTGCCAGCAGCACTACAGGGATTCGGGACTACGAGCAGTACTTC	CASSTTGIRDYEQYF
TRBV14	NA	TRBJ1-2	NA	TGTGCCAGCAGCCACGGAGTCCGGGCAGGGGCCTATGGCTACACCTTC	CASSHGVRAGAYGYTF
TRBV19	NA	TRBJ2-1	NA	TGTGCCAGTAGTAACGCGGTGGGAGGTGGTAATGAGCAGTTCTTC	CASSNAVGGGNEQFF
TRBV25-1	NA	TRBJ2-3	NA	TGTGCCAGCAGTTGGACCGGGGAGAACGGTGGAGATACGCAGTATTTT	CASSWTGENGGDTQYF
TRBV27	NA	TRBJ2-5	few	TGTGCCAGCAGTCCACGACAGGTCCAAGAGACCCAGTACTTC	CASSPRQVQETQYF
TRBV7-2	NA	TRBJ2-3	few	TGTGCCAGCAGCTTTCCCTACAGAAGCACAGATACGCAGTATTTT	CASSFPYRSTDTQYF
TRBV2	NA	TRBJ2-2	few	TGTGCCAGCAGCTTAAGCGGGCGTACCGGGGAGCTGTTTTTT	CASSLSGRTGELFF
TRBV11-1	NA	TRBJ2-3	NA	TGTGCCAGCAGCTTAGTCGGTGCTAGCACAGATACGCAGTATTTT	CASSLVGASTDTQYF
TRBV28	NA	TRBJ1-2	NA	TGTGCCAGTTTACAGGGCTTAGCGAGGGGCTACACCTTC	CASLQGLARGYTF
TRBV7-2	TRBD1	TRBJ1-2	NA	TGTGCCAGCAGCCGCGACAGGGTCCGGGGCTACACCTTC	CASSRDRVRGYTF
TRBV10-3	TRBD1	TRBJ2-7	few	TGTGCCATCAGTGAGTCCCCCCGAGACAGGGACCACGAGCAGTACTTC	CAISESPRDRDHEQYF
TRBV13	TRBD2	TRBJ2-1	NA	TGTGCCAGCAGCGCCTGGACTAGCGGCCACAATGAGCAGTTCTTC	CASSAWTSGHNEQFF
TRBV7-2	NA	TRBJ2-2	once	TGTGCCAGCAGCTTATACAGCCAGAACACCGGGGAGCTGTTTTTT	CASSLYSQNTGELFF
TRBV6-6	NA	TRBJ1-1	few	TGTGCCAGCAGAAACTCGGGGGGTGGTCGCACTGAAGCTTTCTTT	CASRNSGGGRTEAFF
TRBV28	NA	TRBJ2-7	once	TGTGCCAGCAGTCCTTCGACAGGAGCCTACGAGCAGTACTTC	CASSPSTGAYEQYF
TRBV19	NA	TRBJ2-7	NA	TGTGCCAGTAGTACCTCCCGGGACACTGCCTCCTACGAGCAGTACTTC	CASSTSRDTASYEQYF
TRBV28	NA	TRBJ2-1	NA	TGTGCCAGCCACGCCTCCAGTCAAAGCAATGAGCAGTTCTTC	CASHASSQSNEQFF
TRBV30	NA	TRBJ1-5	NA	TGTGCCTGGAGTGTAAATTCGGACAACAGGGTAGATCAGCCCCAGCATTTT	CAWSVNSDNRVDQPQHF
TRBV19	TRBD2	TRBJ2-3	NA	TGTGCCAGTAGTCGCCGGACTAGCGGGAGTATCACAGATACGCAGTATTTT	CASSRRTSGSITDTQYF
TRBV7-9	TRBD1	TRBJ2-6	NA	TGTGCCAGCAGCTCCACAGGGGGCACTGGGGCCAACGTCCTGACTTTC	CASSSTGGTGANVLTF
TRBV6-1	TRBD1	TRBJ1-6	NA	TGTGCCAGCAGTGAACAGCCAGGGGGGAGTTCACCCCTCCACTTT	CASSEQPGGSSPLHF
TRBV5-1	NA	TRBJ2-2	NA	TGCGCCAGCAGCTTGGGGGGGCGGACGAACACCGGGGAGCTGTTTTTT	CASSLGGRTNTGELFF
TRBV7-2	NA	TRBJ2-7	NA	TGTGCCAGCAGCTTAGAACAGGGGGACTACCGTTATCCCTACGAGCAGTACTTC	CASSLEQGDYRYPYEQYF
TRBV2	TRBD1	TRBJ1-6	NA	TGTGCCAGCTTGACAGGGTTTAATTCACCCCTCCACTTT	CASLTGFNSPLHF
TRBV5-6	NA	TRBJ1-4	NA	TGTGCCAGCAGCGAATCCGGGACACTTCTCGGAAAACTGTTTTTT	CASSESGTLLGKLFF
TRBV4-3	TRBD2	TRBJ2-7	NA	TGCGCCAGCAGCCAAGGATTAAGCGGGAGTATGCACGAGCAGTACTTC	CASSQGLSGSMHEQYF
TRBV7-2	TRBD2	TRBJ2-1	once	TGTGCCAGCAGCTGGAGGACTAGCGGCCGAGGGGAGCAATTCTTC	CASSWRTSGRGEQFF
TRBV6-5	NA	TRBJ2-7	few	TGTGCCAGCAGTTACTCCTATACTCCCTACGAGCAGTACTTC	CASSYSYTPYEQYF
TRBV19	TRBD1	TRBJ2-6	NA	TGTGCCAGTAGTATCGGACAGGGTGGGGCCAACGTCCTGACTTTC	CASSIGQGGANVLTF
TRBV20-1	TRBD1	TRBJ1-4	NA	TGCAGTGCTAACAGGGGTGAAAAACTGTTTTTT	CSANRGEKLFF
TRBV7-9	NA	TRBJ2-6	NA	TGTGCCAGCAGCCCAGCCGCGCGGGATGGGGCCAACGGCCTGACTTTC	CASSPAARDGANGLTF
TRBV28	TRBD1	TRBJ1-5	NA	TGTGCCAGCAGTGAGACAGGGAGTCAGCCCCAGCATTTT	CASSETGSQPQHF
TRBV28	TRBD1	TRBJ2-7	NA	TGTGCCAGCAGAGGGGACAGGGGTAAATACGAGCAGTACTTC	CASRGDRGKYEQYF
TRBV5-6	NA	TRBJ2-5	NA	TGTGCCAGCAGCTTGGTCCAGGGCCAAGAGACCCAGTACTTC	CASSLVQGQETQYF
TRBV7-6	TRBD1	TRBJ2-3	NA	TGTGCCAGCAGCTTAGCAGGGGGCCGGAGCACAGATACGCAGTATTTT	CASSLAGGRSTDTQYF
TRBV7-9	TRBD2	TRBJ2-1	NA	TGTGCCAGCAGCCCAGGAGTAACGGTAGCGGGAGACAATGAGCAGTTCTTC	CASSPGVTVAGDNEQFF
TRBV6-4	NA	TRBJ2-1	NA	TGTGCCAGCAGTCCTGAAGCGGAGGGGTCCTACAATGAGCAGTTCTTC	CASSPEAEGSYNEQFF
TRBV28	TRBD1	TRBJ1-2	few	TGTGCCAGCGGTGGGACAGGGCTCAATGGCTACACCTTC	CASGGTGLNGYTF
TRBV18	NA	TRBJ1-1	NA	TGTGCCAGCTCACCGCGGGAGCTTAACACTGAAGCTTTCTTT	CASSPRELNTEAFF
TRBV28	TRBD1	TRBJ1-3	NA	TGTGCCAGCAGTTCCCGACAGGGGAAAGTAGATTGGGCGAACACCATATATTTT	CASSSRQGKVDWANTIYF
TRBV30	NA	TRBJ2-5	once	TGTGCCTGGGACGAGGGGGCGGGAGGCTCCCAAGAGACCCAGTACTTC	CAWDEGAGGSQETQYF
TRBV25-1	NA	TRBJ2-4	once	TGTGCCAGCAGTGCTCGGACAGACCAGTACTTC	CASSARTDQYF
TRBV19	NA	TRBJ1-5	NA	TGTGCCAGTAGCGCCGGGTATAGCAATCAGCCCCAGCATTTT	CASSAGYSNQPQHF
TRBV2	NA	TRBJ1-5	NA	TGTGCCAGCAGTGGAGGGATCGATCAGCCCCAGCATTTT	CASSGGIDQPQHF
TRBV20-1	TRBD1	TRBJ2-7	NA	TGCAGTGGGGGGACAGCTTACGAGCAGTACTTC	CSGGTAYEQYF
TRBV5-5	TRBD1	TRBJ2-5	NA	TGTGCCAGCAGCTTGAAGTATCGAGACAGGGTCCTCCCGGAGACCCAGTACTTC	CASSLKYRDRVLPETQYF
TRBV29-1	TRBD2	TRBJ2-7	NA	TGCAGCGCTGGGGGGGGTAAACGGTACGAGCAGTACTTC	CSAGGGKRYEQYF
TRBV9	TRBD2	TRBJ2-1	NA	TGTGCCAGCAGCGTAGTTAGCCGAGCGGGAGTAAACTACAATGAGCAGTTCTTC	CASSVVSRAGVNYNEQFF
TRBV6-5	TRBD2	TRBJ2-1	NA	TGTGCCAGCAGTTCTAGCGGGAGTGCCTACAATGAGCAGTTCTTC	CASSSSGSAYNEQFF
TRBV14	TRBD2	TRBJ2-1	NA	TGTGCCAGCAGCCGACTAAAAACCGGGACTAGCGGGAGCGATGAGCAGTTCTTC	CASSRLKTGTSGSDEQFF
TRBV2	NA	TRBJ2-3	NA	TGTGCCAGCAGTGAGGGGGGTATGGCAGATACGCAGTATTTT	CASSEGGMADTQYF
TRBV7-8	NA	TRBJ2-2	NA	TGTGCCAGCAGCTTAGTTTCCGGGGGGAACACCGGGGAGCTGTTTTTT	CASSLVSGGNTGELFF
TRBV7-7	NA	TRBJ2-5	NA	TGTGCTAGCAGCTCACAGAGAATGGAGACCCAGTACTTC	CASSSQRMETQYF